These 25 T cell receptor beta chains came from one sample sequenced in a study of T cell responses to AZD1222 COVID-19 vaccine. Sequencing used immunoSEQ multiplex PCR; TCRdb keeps in-frame clones, though not all of them. The sample shows roughly 120,000 clones, around nine tenths of them seen only once. The sample in question was peripheral blood, obtained on day 0 of AZD1222 vaccination. These receptor sequences come from an adult in good health.

The chain employs TRBV6-5 and TRBJ2-3; 9 bases map to TRBD1. Trimming at V came to 6 bases and at J to 6 bases, leaving 7 bases not matched to a gene. Germline assignment: CDR1 MNHEY and CDR2 SVGAGI. The length of the CDR3 is 14 residues. In nucleotides, the CDR3 is TGTGCCAGCAGCTTGGACAGGGGCGCCGATACGCAGTATTTT. As protein: CASSLDRGADTQYF.

This chain uses TRBV7-3 with TRBJ1-6; D unresolved. V was shortened by 1 base and J by 4 bases, with 5 bases between the two germline ends. The CDR3 is 14 amino acids. Per germline, CDR1 SGHTA and CDR2 FQGTGA. This chain's CDR3 is CASSLIGYNSPLHF. The CDR3 region has the DNA TGTGCCAGCAGCTTAATCGGATATAATTCACCCCTCCACTTT.

V gene TRBV4-2 combines with J gene TRBJ1-1, with no clear D. The CDR3 spans 15 residues. V gave up 0 bases and J gave up 1 base, with 9 bases separating them. The germline CDR1 and CDR2 sequences are LGHNA and YNFKEQ. CDR3: CASSQDFQANTEAFF. As DNA, the CDR3 is TGTGCCAGCAGCCAAGATTTTCAGGCGAACACTGAAGCTTTCTTT.

V and J are TRBV27 and TRBJ2-1, with 10 positions matching TRBD2. This CDR3 has 15 amino acids. Germline lookup yields CDR1 MNHEY and CDR2 SMNVEV (reference sequence). Germline trimming cut 5 bases from V and 5 bases from J; bases unmatched to any gene: 6. In DNA form, the CDR3 reads TGTGCCAGCAGTCGAGGACTAGCGGCGCACAATGAGCAGTTCTTC. The encoded protein is CASSRGLAAHNEQFF.

V and J are TRBV6-5 and TRBJ1-3; D ambiguous. The germline V and J ends were trimmed by 2 bases and 2 bases, with 4 bases remaining between them. From germline, CDR1 is MNHEY and CDR2 SVGAGI. The CDR3 runs to 13 residues. The CDR3 loop reads CASSYNTGNTIYF. The CDR3 DNA sequence: TGTGCCAGCAGTTACAACACTGGAAACACCATATATTTT.

The chain combines TRBV5-1 with TRBJ1-4, with 7 nucleotides matching TRBD1. Losses at the gene ends were 4 bases for V and 6 bases for J; bases not matched to a gene: 9. The CDR3 consists of 15 residues. Germline V gives CDR1 SGHRS, CDR2 YFSETQ. The CDR3: CASSIQPGGHEKLFF. CDR3 nucleotides: TGCGCCAGCAGCATCCAACCAGGGGGGCATGAAAAACTGTTTTTT.

The rearrangement joins TRBV7-8 to TRBJ1-1; TRBD1 might be the D (6 bases). V lost 6 bases and J 5 bases, leaving 16 bases between the germline ends. Germline V CDR1 and CDR2: SGHVS, FQNEAQ. The CDR3 length is 14 residues. The CDR3 DNA reads as TGTGCCAGCAGAACCGACAGGTTGTCGACTGAAGCTTTCTTT. Translating gives CASRTDRLSTEAFF.

The chain couples TRBV24-1 to TRBJ2-2; a possible D gene is TRBD2 (6 bases). Looked up from germline, CDR1 is KGHDR and CDR2 is SFDVKD. The V and J ends lost 8 bases and 0 bases respectively, with 12 bases between them. The CDR3 loop spans 15 amino acids. The CDR3 sequence is CATTGGKANTGELFF. CDR3 DNA sequence: TGTGCCACCACCGGCGGGAAGGCGAACACCGGGGAGCTGTTTTTT.

This sequence joins TRBV29-1 and TRBJ1-1, with 11 bases identical to TRBD1. Germline V gene lookup returns CDR1 SQVTM and CDR2 ANQGSEA. The CDR3 length is 15 residues. The V gene end was trimmed by 7 bases and the J gene end by 0 bases; junction bases not matched to a gene: 7. Here the CDR3 reads CSEFRDRGVNTEAFF. The DNA of the CDR3 is TGCAGCGAATTCCGGGACAGGGGGGTGAACACTGAAGCTTTCTTT.

For the CDR3, the DNA is TGCGCCAGCAGCTTGATTGCTGCGGCCCGGGAGACCCAGTACTTC. It codes for CASSLIAAARETQYF. V and J are TRBV5-1 and TRBJ2-5; D gene uncertain. The CDR3 consists of 15 residues. Germline CDR1 SGHRS, CDR2 YFSETQ. The V end was cut by 1 base, the J end by 5 bases, with 15 bases between. Looking up the rest from reference TRBV5-1 and TRBJ2-5 gives the full variable domain: KAGVTQTPRYLIKTRGQQVTLSCSPISGHRSVSWYQQTPGQGLQFLFEYFSETQRNKGNFPGRFSGRQFSNSRSEMNVSTLELGDSALYLCASSLIAAARETQYFGPGTRLLVL.

The rearrangement joins TRBV20-1 to TRBJ2-7; D gene ambiguous. V was cut by 2 bases and J by 6 bases, with 8 bases left in between. In germline, CDR1 is DFQATT, CDR2 SNEGSKA (reference sequence). The CDR3 extends over 11 amino acids. The chain's CDR3 is CSARLGSEQYF. The CDR3 nucleotides are TGCAGTGCTAGACTCGGGTCCGAGCAGTACTTC.

The rearrangement uses TRBV13 and TRBJ2-3; D may be TRBD2 (6 bases). Germline V gene lookup returns CDR1 PRHDT and CDR2 FYEKMQ (reference sequence). The CDR3 runs to 13 residues. V dropped 8 bases and J dropped 3 bases, with 12 bases sitting between them. DNA of the CDR3: TGTGCCAGCCACGGGAGAGGGACAGATACGCAGTATTTT. Its protein product is CASHGRGTDTQYF.

This clone was recorded once. The chain recombines TRBV9 with TRBJ2-1, with D perhaps TRBD2 (5 bases). Deletions cut 0 bases from V and 2 bases from J, with 9 bases between. There are 15 residues in the CDR3. Per germline, CDR1 SGDLS and CDR2 YYNGEE. CDR3 DNA: TGTGCCAGCAGCGTAGATGGGAGCGCCTACAATGAGCAGTTCTTC. Encoded protein: CASSVDGSAYNEQFF.

This chain connects TRBV5-1 to TRBJ2-5, with D uncertain. Germline CDR1 is SGHRS and CDR2 is YFSETQ. V shed 0 bases and J shed 2 bases, with 11 bases lying between them. The CDR3 runs 15 residues. CDR3 sequence (DNA): TGCGCCAGCAGCTTGGTTTTAGCCCCACAAGAGACCCAGTACTTC. This encodes CASSLVLAPQETQYF.

The chain couples TRBV30 to TRBJ2-7; D tentatively fits TRBD1 or TRBD2 (5 bases each). The CDR3 consists of 12 residues. V dropped 2 bases and J dropped 7 bases, with 12 bases sitting between them. Per germline, CDR1 GTSNPN and CDR2 SVGIG (reference sequence). DNA of the CDR3: TGTGCCTGGAGTATGATGGGGGATGAGCAGTACTTC. It is translated as CAWSMMGDEQYF.

The chain is built from TRBV24-1 and TRBJ2-2, with 7 bases that match TRBD2. Germline assignment: CDR1 KGHDR and CDR2 SFDVKD. V shed 4 bases, J shed 6 bases, and the junction held 13 bases outside the gene matches. CDR3 size: 17 residues. The CDR3 spells CATSDPRERGLAGELFF. The CDR3 nucleotides are TGTGCCACCAGTGACCCCAGAGAGCGGGGCCTCGCCGGGGAGCTGTTTTTT.

DNA of the CDR3: TGTGCCAGCAGTTTATTCCGACAGGGGACTAATCAGCCCCAGCATTTT. Amino acids: CASSLFRQGTNQPQHF. This sequence joins TRBV28 and TRBJ1-5, with 8 bases fitting TRBD1. There are 16 residues in the CDR3. Germline V lookup: CDR1 MDHEN, CDR2 SYDVKM. J was trimmed by 4 bases and V by 1 base; bases with no gene match: 6.

This clone turned up a few times. In nucleotides, the CDR3 is TGTGCCAGCAGCTTAGATCGTGGATTTGGAAACACCATATATTTT. It codes for CASSLDRGFGNTIYF. V and J are TRBV11-2 and TRBJ1-3, with D unclear. Trimming shortened V by 0 bases and J by 3 bases, and 9 bases separated the two germline ends. Per the germline V gene, CDR1 is SGHAT and CDR2 is FQNNGV. The CDR3 is 15 amino acids.

The V and J genes are TRBV5-6 and TRBJ2-3; 9 bases align to TRBD2. The CDR3 sequence is 16 residues long. V lost 5 bases, J lost 2 bases, and 9 bases stayed unmatched. Looked up from germline, CDR1 is SGHDT and CDR2 is YYEEEE. The CDR3 here is CASSEAGGPDTDTQYF. CDR3 bases: TGTGCCAGCAGTGAGGCGGGAGGGCCTGACACAGATACGCAGTATTTT. The variable domain in full, completed from reference TRBV5-6 and TRBJ2-3, reads DAGVTQSPTHLIKTRGQQVTLRCSPKSGHDTVSWYQQALGQGPQFIFQYYEEEERQRGNFPDRFSGHQFPNYSSELNVNALLLGDSALYLCASSEAGGPDTDTQYFGPGTRLTVL.

The rearrangement links TRBV15 to TRBJ1-2; D uncertain. Per germline, CDR1 LNHNV and CDR2 YYDKDF (reference sequence). Trimming removed 0 bases at V and 1 base at J, with 9 bases between. The CDR3 consists of 15 residues. In nucleotides, the CDR3 is TGTGCCACCAGCAGAGATCCGGTTCTTAACTATGGCTACACCTTC. It yields the protein CATSRDPVLNYGYTF. The whole variable domain, filled in from reference TRBV15 and TRBJ1-2, reads DAMVIQNPRYQVTQFGKPVTLSCSQTLNHNVMYWYQQKSSQAPKLLFHYYDKDFNNEADTPDNFQSRRPNTSFCFLDIRSPGLGDTAMYLCATSRDPVLNYGYTFGSGTRLTVV.

In DNA, the CDR3 is TGTGCCAGCAGGCCAGCGGGAGGGCCAGATACGCAGTATTTT. Translation: CASRPAGGPDTQYF. The V gene is TRBV27, the J gene TRBJ2-3; the match to TRBD2 covers 10 bases. The J segment lost 4 bases and the V segment lost 6 bases, leaving 4 bases of the junction unmatched. The V gene's germline CDR1 is MNHEY and CDR2 SMNVEV (reference sequence). This CDR3 is built from 14 residues.

This rearrangement joins TRBV6-6 to TRBJ2-1; the match to TRBD1 covers 9 bases. This CDR3 has 15 residues. The germline CDR1 and CDR2 sequences are MNHNY and SVGAGI (reference sequence). J lost 9 bases, V lost 2 bases, and 8 bases had no gene match. The CDR3 protein is CASSYARGQGLEQFF. The CDR3 region has the DNA TGTGCCAGCAGTTACGCCCGGGGACAGGGACTTGAGCAGTTCTTC.

This chain uses TRBV2 with TRBJ2-7, with a weak D call TRBD1 (6 bases). Germline-derived CDR1 and CDR2 are SNHLY and FYNNEI. This CDR3 contains 13 residues. Deletions cut 7 bases from V and 0 bases from J, with 10 bases between. DNA of the CDR3: TGTGCCAGCATTGAGGGGGTCTCCTACGAGCAGTACTTC. Residues: CASIEGVSYEQYF.

The chain carries TRBV18 and TRBJ1-1, with D possibly matching TRBD1 (6 bases). CDR3 length: 17 amino acids. V lost 0 bases and J 0 bases, leaving 14 bases between the germline ends. Germline V lookup: CDR1 KGHSH, CDR2 LQKENI. CDR3 amino acids: CASSPPGGGMMNTEAFF. The CDR3 bases are TGTGCCAGCTCACCACCGGGGGGGGGCATGATGAACACTGAAGCTTTCTTT.

V usage is TRBV5-1 and J usage is TRBJ2-3, with a possible D match to TRBD2 (6 bases). Germline values: CDR1 SGHRS, CDR2 YFSETQ. This CDR3 is built from 14 residues. Trimming cost V 1 base and J 1 base, with 7 bases left between them. The CDR3 loop reads CASSLLAGTDTQYF. CDR3 bases: TGCGCCAGCAGCTTGTTAGCGGGCACAGATACGCAGTATTTT.